This entry lists 29 T cell receptor beta chains sequenced from one sample in a study of T cells after posttransplantation cyclophosphamide. Data came from immunoSEQ multiplex PCR; TCRdb stores just in-frame clones and leaves some out. The specimen has 30,000 to 35,000 clones, none found just once. The sequenced sample consisted of PBMCs. These receptors were taken from a woman in her forties or fifties in good health and a related stem cell transplant donor.

This clone was seen many times. This chain links TRBV7-9 with TRBJ1-5; TRBD1 aligns across 7 bases. The trim removed 5 bases at V and 0 bases at J, leaving 4 bases unmatched. The CDR3 totals 15 residues. Germline CDR1 and CDR2: SEHNR and FQNEAQ (reference sequence). For the CDR3, the DNA is TGTGCCAGCAGCGGAGACAGGGCTAGCAATCAGCCCCAGCATTTT. This sequence encodes CASSGDRASNQPQHF.

This clone has a count of ten or more. The chain joins TRBV7-9 to TRBJ2-1; 8 bases align to TRBD2. This CDR3 is 15 amino acids long. The germline CDR1 and CDR2 sequences are SEHNR and FQNEAQ (reference sequence). Unmatched junction bases numbered 4, after V lost 1 base and J lost 5 bases. CDR3 amino acids: CASSLGTSGDNEQFF. DNA of the CDR3: TGTGCCAGCAGCTTAGGAACTAGCGGCGACAATGAGCAGTTCTTC.

This clone was found many times. The V and J genes are TRBV2 and TRBJ1-2; 7 bases align to TRBD1. The germline V gene has CDR1 SNHLY and CDR2 FYNNEI. V shed 5 bases and J 4 bases; nucleotides not matched to a gene: 10. The CDR3 sequence is 15 residues long. The CDR3 nucleotides read TGTGCCAGCAGTCTACAAAGCAGGGGGTCCTATGGCTACACCTTC. This encodes CASSLQSRGSYGYTF.

The chain links TRBV29-1 to TRBJ1-5; possible D gene TRBD1, 6 bases. The germline V gene encodes CDR1 SQVTM and CDR2 ANQGSEA. This CDR3 has 15 residues. V dropped 5 bases and J dropped 0 bases, with 14 bases sitting between them. The CDR3 coding sequence is TGCAGCGTTTCATTGACAGGTTATAGCAATCAGCCCCAGCATTTT. Its translation is CSVSLTGYSNQPQHF.

This clone appeared many times. The rearrangement uses TRBV10-3 and TRBJ1-2; D remains unclear. The CDR3 runs 13 residues. V was pared by 8 bases and J by 8 bases, with 18 bases between. Germline V lookup: CDR1 ENHRY, CDR2 SYGVKD. The CDR3 DNA reads as TGTGCCATCCAAACGAGCGGCAAAGAGGGCTACACCTTC. Its protein is CAIQTSGKEGYTF.

This clone has ten or more counts. The rearrangement links TRBV5-1 to TRBJ1-1; 7 bases agree with TRBD1. The CDR3 sequence is 14 residues long. Germline loops: CDR1 SGHRS, CDR2 YFSETQ. Trimming took 0 bases from V and 1 from J; bases not matched to a gene: 0. CDR3 nucleotides: TGCGCCAGCAGCTTGGACAGGGGGAACACTGAAGCTTTCTTT. It codes for CASSLDRGNTEAFF.

In this sample, this clone turned up many times. CDR3 sequence (DNA): TGTGCCATCAAAGGCAGGGCGAACTATGGCTACACCTTC. Its protein product is CAIKGRANYGYTF. The chain recombines TRBV10-3 with TRBJ1-2, with D perhaps TRBD1 (5 bases). The length of the CDR3 is 13 residues. Germline values: CDR1 ENHRY, CDR2 SYGVKD. The V and J ends lost 7 bases and 2 bases respectively, with 11 bases between them.

This clone was counted many times. This chain connects TRBV6-1 to TRBJ1-5; D is perhaps TRBD1 (6 bases). Germline V gene sequence: CDR1 MNHNS, CDR2 SASEGT. Trimming removed 3 bases at V and 7 bases at J, with 13 bases between. The CDR3 runs to 14 residues. CDR3 DNA sequence: TGTGCCAGCAGTGATTCGGGGGGACAACAGCCCCAGCATTTT. It is translated as CASSDSGGQQPQHF.

V is TRBV18 and J is TRBJ2-2; TRBD2 aligns across 11 bases. The CDR3 has 17 amino acids. The trim removed 2 bases at V and 6 bases at J, leaving 8 bases unmatched. CDR1 is KGHSH and CDR2 is LQKENI in the germline V gene. The CDR3, as DNA: TGTGCCAGCTCACCAACTAGCGGGAGTCTTAGAGCCGGGGAGCTGTTTTTT. It specifies CASSPTSGSLRAGELFF. Filled out from reference TRBV18 and TRBJ2-2, the complete variable domain reads NAGVMQNPRHLVRRRGQEARLRCSPMKGHSHVYWYRQLPEEGLKFMVYLQKENIIDESGMPKERFSAEFPKEGPSILRIQQVVRGDSAAYFCASSPTSGSLRAGELFFGEGSRLTVL.

The sample holds many counts of this clone. The V and J genes are TRBV6-6 and TRBJ2-7; D possibly corresponds to TRBD2 (7 bases). CDR1 is MNHNY, CDR2 SVGAGI, per germline (reference sequence). The V and J ends lost 6 bases and 6 bases respectively, with 21 bases between them. There are 15 residues in the CDR3. The CDR3 here is CASSRLGGQAGEQYF. In nucleotides, the CDR3 is TGTGCCAGCAGCCGACTGGGGGGGCAAGCTGGCGAGCAGTACTTC.

This clone was picked up many times. The V and J genes are TRBV5-4 and TRBJ2-1, with TRBD2 identical over 8 bases. Germline assignment: CDR1 SGHNT and CDR2 YYREEE (reference sequence). J was trimmed by 5 bases and V by 0 bases; bases with no gene match: 4. The CDR3 runs to 15 residues. CDR3 protein: CASSLGSGENNEQFF. The CDR3 DNA reads as TGTGCCAGCAGCTTGGGTAGCGGGGAAAACAATGAGCAGTTCTTC.

This clone was recorded many times. The gene calls are TRBV6-5 and TRBJ2-7; 7 bases match TRBD1. Germline values: CDR1 MNHEY, CDR2 SVGAGI. With V trimmed by 8 bases and J by 3 bases, 4 bases remained unmatched. The CDR3 spans 12 residues. CDR3: CASGRGLYEQYF. In DNA, the CDR3 is TGTGCCAGCGGTAGGGGGCTCTACGAGCAGTACTTC.

The V call is TRBV6-1, the J call TRBJ2-7; D not resolved. Germline CDR1 is MNHNS and CDR2 is SASEGT. This CDR3 region has 15 residues. The V and J ends lost 1 base and 0 bases respectively, with 10 bases between them. The DNA of the CDR3 is TGTGCCAGCAGTGAAGTCAGGCGTAGCTCCTACGAGCAGTACTTC. Translated, it gives CASSEVRRSSYEQYF.

The chain employs TRBV30 and TRBJ1-2; D is ambiguous. Germline CDR1 reads GTSNPN; CDR2 reads SVGIG (reference sequence). This CDR3 comprises 17 residues. Trimming removed 0 bases at V and 2 bases at J, with 19 bases between. The CDR3 region is CAWSVYAATFGNYGYTF. For the CDR3, the DNA is TGTGCCTGGAGTGTATACGCGGCCACTTTTGGAAACTATGGCTACACCTTC.

This clone came up many times. The V and J genes are TRBV12-3 or TRBV12-4 and TRBJ1-3, with 8 bases identical to TRBD1. V dropped 6 bases and J dropped 7; count of bases not matched to a gene: 11. The CDR3 has 15 residues. The CDR3 loop is CASSPGQETLNTIYF. The CDR3, as DNA: TGTGCCAGCAGCCCGGGACAGGAGACACTCAACACCATATATTTT.

This clone appeared many times. V and J are TRBV4-3 and TRBJ1-1; D is possibly TRBD1 (5 bases). The CDR3 totals 14 residues. V gave up 5 bases and J gave up 1 base, with 11 bases separating them. The germline gives CDR1 LGHNA, CDR2 YSLEER. In nucleotides, the CDR3 is TGCGCCAGCAGCAGACGCGGGGGGAACACTGAAGCTTTCTTT. Translated: CASSRRGGNTEAFF.

The rearrangement links TRBV29-1 to TRBJ2-2, with 7 bases identical to TRBD1. This CDR3 has 15 amino acids. CDR1 and CDR2 (germline): SQVTM, ANQGSEA. The ends lost 7 bases at V and 8 bases at J; junction bases unmatched: 16. The CDR3 DNA is TGCAGCGCCCGATTGGGTGACAGGGTAGGAGGGGAGCTGTTTTTT. Translating gives CSARLGDRVGGELFF.

This clone was found many times. This chain links TRBV5-1 with TRBJ1-4, with D uncertain. The germline CDR1 and CDR2 sequences are SGHRS and YFSETQ. V was shortened by 3 bases and J by 0 bases, with 15 bases between the two germline ends. The length of the CDR3 is 17 residues. CDR3 sequence reads: CASSSRPQAATNEKLFF. The DNA of the CDR3 is TGCGCCAGCAGCTCCCGCCCTCAGGCTGCAACTAATGAAAAACTGTTTTTT.

This clone was counted ten times or more. This chain uses TRBV28 with TRBJ2-2; 11 bases agree with TRBD2. The germline CDR1 and CDR2 sequences are MDHEN and SYDVKM. The CDR3 length is 19 residues. The V segment lost 7 bases and the J segment 1 base; nucleotides outside the gene matches: 14. CDR3 bases: TGTGCCAGCATCGGGGCCGGGACTAGCGGAGCTGAGAACACCGGGGAGCTGTTTTTT. The encoded protein is CASIGAGTSGAENTGELFF.

This clone has at least ten counts. V usage is TRBV5-1 and J usage is TRBJ2-1; 9 bases are a match to TRBD1. Germline trimming cut 4 bases from V and 2 bases from J; bases unmatched to any gene: 4. Germline values: CDR1 SGHRS, CDR2 YFSETQ. This CDR3 is 15 amino acids long. CDR3 in DNA: TGCGCCAGCAGCGTGGGACAGGGAGCCTACAATGAGCAGTTCTTC. Translation: CASSVGQGAYNEQFF.

CDR3 DNA sequence: TGTGCCAGCACGGTAATGGGGGGCCAAGAGACCCAGTACTTC. Translating it yields CASTVMGGQETQYF. This chain links TRBV9 with TRBJ2-5; TRBD2 is a possible D gene (6 bases). The V and J ends lost 6 bases and 1 base respectively, with 13 bases between them. The CDR3 consists of 14 residues. Germline V lookup: CDR1 SGDLS, CDR2 YYNGEE.

This clone was detected a few times. This chain links TRBV7-3 with TRBJ2-3; 10 nucleotides match TRBD2. J lost 0 bases, V lost 5 bases, and 5 bases had no gene match. CDR1 SGHTA and CDR2 FQGTGA come from the germline V gene. CDR3 length equals 16 residues. CDR3 region: CASSRTLAGSTDTQYF. CDR3 sequence (DNA): TGTGCCAGCAGCCGGACACTAGCGGGGAGCACAGATACGCAGTATTTT.

This clone was recorded many times. The chain has TRBV7-3 and TRBJ2-5; 11 nucleotides align to TRBD2. Germline values: CDR1 SGHTA, CDR2 FQGTGA. This CDR3 has 15 residues. The V gene end was trimmed by 5 bases and the J gene end by 3 bases; junction bases not matched to a gene: 5. CDR3 loop: CASSAQTSGEETQYF. As DNA, the CDR3 is TGTGCCAGCAGCGCCCAGACTAGCGGGGAAGAGACCCAGTACTTC.

In its sample, this clone was seen many times. The rearrangement joins TRBV9 to TRBJ2-7; possibly TRBD2 for D (6 bases). Germline V gene sequence: CDR1 SGDLS, CDR2 YYNGEE. The ends were cut back, 3 bases at V and 0 bases at J, with 10 bases in the middle. CDR3 size: 14 residues. Written as DNA, the CDR3 is TGTGCCAGCAGCGGGAGGGCCGTCTCCTACGAGCAGTACTTC. Translating it yields CASSGRAVSYEQYF.

The table lists this clone with many counts. The genes are TRBV11-2 and TRBJ2-3; perhaps TRBD1 as D (6 bases). CDR1 is SGHAT, CDR2 FQNNGV, per germline. Trimming took off 5 bases at V and 6 bases at J, with 12 bases between the two ends. There are 13 residues in the CDR3. The DNA of the CDR3 is TGTGCCAGCAGCCCAAGACAGGTGGATACGCAGTATTTT. Its protein is CASSPRQVDTQYF.

This clone came up many times. This chain uses TRBV12-3 or TRBV12-4 with TRBJ2-1; 10 bases are shared with TRBD2. This CDR3 has 16 amino acids. The V segment lost 4 bases and the J segment 4 bases; nucleotides outside the gene matches: 7. In DNA form, the CDR3 reads TGTGCCAGCAGTTCCCGAGCGGGAGGGCATTACAATGAGCAGTTCTTC. The encoded protein is CASSSRAGGHYNEQFF.

The chain is built from TRBV27 and TRBJ1-5; possible D gene TRBD1, 5 bases. Germline CDR1 and CDR2: MNHEY and SMNVEV (reference sequence). The V end was cut by 3 bases, the J end by 2 bases, with 11 bases between. This CDR3 region has 15 residues. The CDR3 DNA follows: TGTGCCAGCAGTTTGGGATGGGGGGGCAATCAGCCCCAGCATTTT. Translating gives CASSLGWGGNQPQHF.

This clone was detected many times. V and J are TRBV4-1 and TRBJ2-7; weak D call: TRBD2 (5 bases). Trimming took off 4 bases at V and 0 bases at J, with 7 bases between the two ends. From germline, CDR1 is MGHRA and CDR2 YSYEKL. The length of the CDR3 is 13 residues. The CDR3 coding sequence is TGCGCCAGCAGCCCCGGGGTCTCCTACGAGCAGTACTTC. Protein product: CASSPGVSYEQYF.

The table lists this clone with a few counts. This chain links TRBV7-8 with TRBJ1-5, with 10 bases matching TRBD1. CDR3 length equals 17 residues. J gave up 3 bases and V 6 bases, and 11 bases lay outside the gene matches. Germline loops: CDR1 SGHVS, CDR2 FQNEAQ. The CDR3 nucleotides read TGTGCCAGCAGACGAAGCTTGACAGGGGGCCTCAATCAGCCCCAGCATTTT. As protein: CASRRSLTGGLNQPQHF. Full variable domain (rest looked up from reference TRBV7-8 and TRBJ1-5): GAGVSQSPRYKVAKRGQDVALRCDPISGHVSLFWYQQALGQGPEFLTYFQNEAQLDKSGLPSDRFFAERPEGSVSTLKIQRTQQEDSAVYLCASRRSLTGGLNQPQHFGDGTRLSIL.